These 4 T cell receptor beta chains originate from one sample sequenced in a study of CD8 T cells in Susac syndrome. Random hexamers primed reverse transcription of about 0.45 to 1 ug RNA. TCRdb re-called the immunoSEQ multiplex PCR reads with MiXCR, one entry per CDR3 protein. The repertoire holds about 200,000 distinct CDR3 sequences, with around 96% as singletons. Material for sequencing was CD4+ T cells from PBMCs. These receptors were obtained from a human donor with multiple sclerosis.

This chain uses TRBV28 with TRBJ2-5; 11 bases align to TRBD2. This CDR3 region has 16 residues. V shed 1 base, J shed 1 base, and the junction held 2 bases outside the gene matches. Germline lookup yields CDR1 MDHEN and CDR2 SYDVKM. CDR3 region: CASSLSGLAVQETQYF. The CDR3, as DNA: TGTGCCAGCAGTTTATCGGGACTAGCGGTCCAAGAGACCCAGTACTTC.

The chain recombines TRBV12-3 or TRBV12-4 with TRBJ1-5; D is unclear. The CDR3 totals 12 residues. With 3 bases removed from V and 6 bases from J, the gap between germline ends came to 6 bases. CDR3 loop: CASSFGVQPQHF. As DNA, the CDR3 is TGTGCCAGCAGTTTTGGGGTTCAGCCCCAGCATTTT.

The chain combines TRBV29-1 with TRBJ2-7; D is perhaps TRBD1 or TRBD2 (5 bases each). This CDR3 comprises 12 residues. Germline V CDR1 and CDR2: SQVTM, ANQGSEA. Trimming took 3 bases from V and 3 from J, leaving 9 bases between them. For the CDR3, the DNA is TGCAGCGTTGACTTTGGGGGCTACGAGCAGTACTTC. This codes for CSVDFGGYEQYF.

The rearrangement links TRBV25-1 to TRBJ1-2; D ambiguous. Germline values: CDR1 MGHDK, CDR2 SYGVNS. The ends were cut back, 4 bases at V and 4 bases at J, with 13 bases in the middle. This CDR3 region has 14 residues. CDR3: CASSVGQPRYGYTF. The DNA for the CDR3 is TGTGCCAGCAGTGTCGGTCAGCCCCGCTATGGCTACACCTTC.